These 21 T cell receptor beta chains were all obtained from the same sample, sequenced in a study of T cells in Graves' hyperthyroidism and ophthalmopathy. Regions amplified from RNA transcripts were the TCR beta CDR3 regions. When the TCR CDR3 underwent first-round RT-PCR, the HTBI primer set was used. From the multiplex PCR reads, TCRdb called clonotypes with MiXCR, one entry per CDR3 protein. The sample carries under 750,000 distinct CDR3 sequences, 15% to 20% recorded once. Sample: blood. The receptors were gathered from a woman in her 50s with Graves' hyperthyroidism that later progressed to Graves' ophthalmopathy.

This clonotype was recorded at least ten times. The chain is built from TRBV6-1 and TRBJ2-7; TRBD1 matches 10 bases. V trimming: 7 bases; J trimming: 5 bases; junction bases outside the gene matches: 8. The V gene's germline CDR1 is MNHNS and CDR2 SASEGT. This CDR3 contains 14 residues. CDR3 amino acids: CASNRQGASHEQYF. CDR3 sequence (DNA): TGTGCCAGCAATAGACAGGGGGCGAGCCACGAGCAGTACTTC.

In its sample, this clonotype was seen a few times. The chain combines TRBV5-1 with TRBJ2-1; the match to TRBD2 covers 9 bases. Trimming took 2 bases from V and 7 from J; bases not matched to a gene: 7. The CDR3 covers 15 residues. Germline assignment: CDR1 SGHRS and CDR2 YFSETQ. This CDR3 is CASSFAGGLENEQFF. CDR3 DNA sequence: TGCGCCAGCAGCTTCGCGGGGGGGCTGGAAAATGAGCAGTTCTTC.

The J gene is TRBJ2-3, the V gene TRBV20-1; D is uncertain. CDR3 size: 13 residues. CDR1 is DFQATT and CDR2 is SNEGSKA in the germline V gene (reference sequence). Trimming left V 8 bases short and J 1 base short, with 13 bases between. The CDR3 is CSSTVSGTDTQYF. The CDR3 coding sequence is TGCAGTTCCACCGTATCTGGCACAGATACGCAGTATTTT.

V gene TRBV19 combines with J gene TRBJ1-5; D not certain. V lost 7 bases, J lost 6 bases, and 13 bases lay in between. CDR3 length equals 13 residues. CDR1 LNHDA and CDR2 SQIVND come from the germline V gene (reference sequence). The CDR3 is CASTPTGGQPQHF. CDR3 nucleotides: TGTGCCAGTACCCCGACTGGAGGTCAGCCCCAGCATTTT.

This clonotype was found a few times. This rearrangement joins TRBV7-9 to TRBJ2-2; no clear D. Trimming shortened V by 5 bases and J by 8 bases, and 9 bases separated the two germline ends. The CDR3 length is 12 residues. The germline gives CDR1 SEHNR, CDR2 FQNEAQ (reference sequence). CDR3 sequence (DNA): TGTGCCAGCAGCGGGGAAATGGGGGAGCTGTTTTTT. Translated: CASSGEMGELFF.

This clonotype was detected only a few times. The chain carries TRBV20-1 and TRBJ1-2; D unclear. CDR1 and CDR2 (germline): DFQATT, SNEGSKA (reference sequence). Trimming took off 0 bases at V and 1 base at J, with 9 bases between the two ends. This CDR3 is 14 amino acids long. CDR3 protein: CSARDREDNYGYTF. The CDR3 DNA sequence: TGCAGTGCTAGAGACCGGGAAGATAACTATGGCTACACCTTC.

For this clonotype: A much larger clone differs by one base, so this may be a read error. The rearrangement links TRBV27 to TRBJ2-1; TRBD1 might be the D (5 bases). CDR3 length equals 14 residues. The V gene lost 1 base and the J gene lost 8 bases, with 12 bases spanning the gap. Germline V gene lookup returns CDR1 MNHEY and CDR2 SMNVEV (reference sequence). CDR3 residues: CASSLLAQDDEQFF. The CDR3 nucleotides read TGTGCCAGCAGTTTATTAGCACAGGACGATGAGCAGTTCTTC.

This rearrangement joins TRBV2 to TRBJ1-3; D remains ambiguous. CDR3 size: 16 residues. With 4 bases removed from V and 0 bases from J, the gap between germline ends came to 13 bases. Germline V gene lookup returns CDR1 SNHLY and CDR2 FYNNEI. In nucleotides, the CDR3 is TGTGCCAGCAGTGGGCACCTCTGGACCTCTGGAAACACCATATATTTT. This encodes CASSGHLWTSGNTIYF.

Many counts were recorded for this clonotype. The rearrangement uses TRBV7-9 and TRBJ1-1, with a possible D match to TRBD1 (5 bases). This CDR3 is 14 amino acids long. Germline V lookup: CDR1 SEHNR, CDR2 FQNEAQ (reference sequence). The V end lost 7 bases, the J end lost 6 bases, and 18 bases lay between the germline ends. CDR3 residues: CASNNRDSPSEAFF. CDR3 coding DNA: TGTGCCAGCAACAACCGGGACTCTCCCTCTGAAGCTTTCTTT.

The J gene is TRBJ2-3, the V gene TRBV5-1, with D perhaps matching TRBD2 (5 bases). Trimming stripped 7 bases from V and 4 bases from J, with 10 bases between. Germline-derived CDR1 and CDR2 are SGHRS and YFSETQ. The CDR3 is 12 residues long. For the CDR3, the DNA is TGCGCCAGCCGACCGGGGTCAGATACGCAGTATTTT. Its protein is CASRPGSDTQYF.

This clonotype was seen a handful of times. V is TRBV15 and J is TRBJ1-2; D uncertain. Germline lookup yields CDR1 LNHNV and CDR2 YYDKDF (reference sequence). The CDR3 consists of 14 residues. V lost 3 bases to trimming and J lost 4 bases, with 12 bases between them. The CDR3 here is CATSRSGFFYGYTF. The CDR3 bases are TGTGCCACCAGCAGGTCGGGGTTTTTCTATGGCTACACCTTC.

The rearrangement uses TRBV3-1 and TRBJ2-1, with a weak D call TRBD1 (6 bases). Deletions cut 1 base from V and 8 bases from J, with 9 bases between. The CDR3 is 13 amino acids. Germline V gives CDR1 LGHDT, CDR2 YNNKEL (reference sequence). CDR3 nucleotides: TGTGCCAGCAGCCAAGCAGGGGCACATGAGCAGTTCTTC. This sequence encodes CASSQAGAHEQFF.

This clonotype is a singleton in its sample. This chain connects TRBV19 to TRBJ1-2; TRBD1 aligns across 9 bases. This CDR3 has 15 amino acids. Trimming removed 5 bases from V and 4 bases from J; junction bases left unmatched: 8. Looked up from germline, CDR1 is LNHDA and CDR2 is SQIVND (reference sequence). This CDR3 is CASSPGDRAIYGYTF. The CDR3 nucleotides are TGTGCCAGTAGTCCGGGGGACAGGGCCATCTATGGCTACACCTTC.

J is TRBJ1-2 and V is TRBV25-1; no firm D call. Germline values: CDR1 MGHDK, CDR2 SYGVNS. V dropped 6 bases and J dropped 7 bases, with 12 bases sitting between them. The CDR3 loop spans 12 amino acids. The CDR3 nucleotides read TGTGCCAGCAGCCCCCAACTCGGTGGCTACACCTTC. Amino acid sequence: CASSPQLGGYTF.

This chain connects TRBV18 to TRBJ2-6; 8 bases map to TRBD1. Germline trimming cut 2 bases from V and 0 bases from J; bases unmatched to any gene: 6. The length of the CDR3 is 18 residues. Looked up from germline, CDR1 is KGHSH and CDR2 is LQKENI. The CDR3 sequence is CASSPTGTGTSGANVLTF. In nucleotides, the CDR3 is TGTGCCAGCTCACCAACAGGGACAGGAACCTCTGGGGCCAACGTCCTGACTTTC. Looking up the rest from reference TRBV18 and TRBJ2-6 gives the full variable domain: NAGVMQNPRHLVRRRGQEARLRCSPMKGHSHVYWYRQLPEEGLKFMVYLQKENIIDESGMPKERFSAEFPKEGPSILRIQQVVRGDSAAYFCASSPTGTGTSGANVLTFGAGSRLTVL.

This clonotype appeared many times. The CDR3 loop is CASSQDWDREQYF. The CDR3 region has the DNA TGTGCCAGCAGCCAAGATTGGGACAGGGAGCAGTACTTC. The V call is TRBV3-1, the J call TRBJ2-7, with 8 bases fitting TRBD1. CDR3 length equals 13 residues. Trimming cost V 0 bases and J 7 bases; bases outside gene matches: 2. Germline lookup yields CDR1 LGHDT and CDR2 YNNKEL (reference sequence).

In its sample, this clonotype was seen many times. V and J are TRBV5-1 and TRBJ2-7; no clear D gene. The CDR3 is 13 amino acids. V was cut by 0 bases and J by 5 bases, with 9 bases left in between. CDR1 is SGHRS, CDR2 YFSETQ, per germline. The CDR3 DNA reads TGCGCCAGCAGCTTGGTTGGGTTTAACGAGCAGTACTTC. Amino acids: CASSLVGFNEQYF.

This clonotype was recorded at least ten times. The chain links TRBV20-1 to TRBJ1-2; D call uncertain. Germline V CDR1 and CDR2: DFQATT, SNEGSKA (reference sequence). CDR3 length equals 15 residues. V was trimmed by 2 bases and J by 6 bases, leaving 19 bases between them. In nucleotides, the CDR3 is TGCAGTGCTAGACGAGACGGAATTGTAGGGAATGGCTACACCTTC. Translation gives CSARRDGIVGNGYTF.

The chain links TRBV5-8 to TRBJ1-5; D unclear. Trimming stripped 0 bases from V and 9 bases from J, with 13 bases between. Germline-derived CDR1 and CDR2 are SGHTS and YDEGEE. The CDR3 runs to 14 residues. The CDR3: CASSLDRARLPQHF. The CDR3 DNA sequence: TGTGCCAGCAGCTTGGATAGGGCCAGGTTGCCCCAGCATTTT.

V and J are TRBV7-9 and TRBJ1-1, with D possibly being TRBD1 (5 bases). From germline, CDR1 is SEHNR and CDR2 FQNEAQ (reference sequence). With 5 bases removed from V and 4 bases from J, the gap between germline ends came to 14 bases. The CDR3 is made up of 14 amino acids. Here the CDR3 reads CASSTTVLSTEAFF. DNA for the CDR3: TGTGCCAGCAGCACGACAGTATTGAGCACTGAAGCTTTCTTT.

On this clonotype: A read error is possible here, since a much larger clone lies one base away. This chain connects TRBV20-1 to TRBJ2-1; TRBD1 agrees at 9 bases. Germline loops: CDR1 DFQATT, CDR2 SNEGSKA (reference sequence). Germline trimming cut 6 bases from V and 1 base from J; bases unmatched to any gene: 10. The CDR3 loop spans 16 amino acids. Here the CDR3 DNA reads TGCAGTGCCAAATTACCGGGACAGGGTTCCTACAATGAGCAGTTCTTC. It specifies CSAKLPGQGSYNEQFF.